The 20 T cell receptor beta chains in this list originate from one sample, sequenced in a study of cytomegalovirus exposure and HLA in healthy donors. PCR was performed using 60 Vbeta and 13 Jbeta primers. The data were produced by immunoSEQ multiplex PCR, yet TCRdb's version contains in-frame clones alone and is incomplete. The sample lists some 150,000 clones, approximately 84% occurring once. Sequencing was carried out using PBMCs. These receptor sequences come from a woman in her thirties or forties in good health and CMV-seronegative.

The chain couples TRBV5-1 to TRBJ2-5; 8 positions agree with TRBD2. V trimming: 6 bases; J trimming: 0 bases; junction bases outside the gene matches: 10. CDR1 is SGHRS, CDR2 YFSETQ, per germline. The CDR3 loop spans 16 amino acids. The CDR3 DNA sequence: TGCGCCAGCACCTCCTTCGGGAGGGTAAACCAAGAGACCCAGTACTTC. This codes for CASTSFGRVNQETQYF.

The CDR3 DNA reads as TGTGCCAGCAGGGGACAGTTAGCCTCCTACGAGCAGTACTTC. Translation gives CASRGQLASYEQYF. This chain links TRBV2 with TRBJ2-7; TRBD1 matches 7 bases. V was pared by 6 bases and J by 0 bases, with 5 bases of the junction left unmatched. The germline CDR1 and CDR2 sequences are SNHLY and FYNNEI. The CDR3 has 14 amino acids.

The V gene is TRBV27, the J gene TRBJ2-1; TRBD2 aligns across 9 bases. The CDR3 length is 17 residues. Germline CDR1 MNHEY, CDR2 SMNVEV (reference sequence). The V gene end was trimmed by 0 bases and the J gene end by 0 bases; junction bases not matched to a gene: 3. Written as DNA, the CDR3 is TGTGCCAGCAGTTTATCTCGTAGCGGGAGCTCCTACAATGAGCAGTTCTTC. It yields the protein CASSLSRSGSSYNEQFF.

This chain connects TRBV5-1 to TRBJ2-7, with D unresolved. The CDR3 has 11 residues. CDR1 is SGHRS and CDR2 is YFSETQ in the germline V gene. Trimming removed 4 bases at V and 4 bases at J, with 6 bases between. The CDR3 sequence is CASSNQYEQYF. The CDR3 DNA sequence: TGCGCCAGCAGCAATCAATACGAGCAGTACTTC.

A remark on this clone: Other DNA variants within this sample encode the same CDR3. The V and J genes are TRBV7-9 and TRBJ1-4; TRBD1 is a possible D gene (6 bases). CDR1 is SEHNR and CDR2 is FQNEAQ in the germline V gene (reference sequence). This CDR3 spans 14 amino acids. Trimming took off 2 bases at V and 7 bases at J, with 11 bases between the two ends. CDR3 nucleotides: TGTGCCAGCAGCTTAAGAGGGGGTCGTGAAAAACTGTTTTTT. Translated: CASSLRGGREKLFF.

The chain links TRBV6-5 to TRBJ1-6; D is perhaps TRBD1 (6 bases). Looked up from germline, CDR1 is MNHEY and CDR2 is SVGAGI. V was cut by 6 bases and J by 7 bases, with 13 bases left in between. CDR3 length: 14 residues. CDR3 amino acids: CASSNTGKNSPLHF. DNA for the CDR3: TGTGCCAGCAGCAACACAGGGAAGAATTCACCCCTCCACTTT.

This clone was counted between two and nine times. The chain recombines TRBV5-1 with TRBJ1-3, with a possible D match to TRBD1 (6 bases). Trimming took 7 bases from V and 0 from J, leaving 17 bases between them. CDR1 is SGHRS and CDR2 is YFSETQ in the germline V gene. This CDR3 spans 16 amino acids. The CDR3 sequence is CASRDIRVNSGNTIYF. The CDR3 DNA sequence: TGCGCCAGCCGGGACATCAGGGTCAACTCTGGAAACACCATATATTTT.

The V and J genes are TRBV9 and TRBJ1-6; a possible D gene is TRBD1 (6 bases). The CDR3 runs to 14 residues. Germline assignment: CDR1 SGDLS and CDR2 YYNGEE. The V and J ends lost 0 bases and 10 bases respectively, with 11 bases between them. CDR3 protein: CASSVGDNFSPLHF. In DNA form, the CDR3 reads TGTGCCAGCAGCGTAGGGGACAACTTCTCACCCCTCCACTTT.

The J gene is TRBJ1-3, the V gene TRBV2; no definite D call. The CDR3 is 12 amino acids. From germline, CDR1 is SNHLY and CDR2 FYNNEI. The germline V and J ends were trimmed by 7 bases and 0 bases, with 4 bases remaining between them. The CDR3 nucleotides read TGTGCCAGCACCATCTCTGGAAACACCATATATTTT. Residues: CASTISGNTIYF.

As for this clone: The germline gene is not matched at one end of the junction; a read error may be the cause. The gene calls are TRBV6-4 and TRBJ1-1; D possibly corresponds to TRBD1 (6 bases). CDR3 length: 13 residues. Per germline, CDR1 MRHNA and CDR2 SNTAGT. The CDR3 DNA is TGTGCCAGCAGCCCGGGGGGGCTTACTGACGCTTTCTTT. Protein sequence: CASSPGGLTDAFF.

A few counts support this clone. The chain employs TRBV6-5 and TRBJ1-2; no reliable D call. CDR3 length: 16 amino acids. Germline CDR1 and CDR2: MNHEY and SVGAGI. Trimming cost V 0 bases and J 4 bases, with 15 bases left between them. The CDR3 DNA reads as TGTGCCAGCAGTTACTCGTCCACTACGGCTCCCTATGGCTACACCTTC. Amino acid sequence: CASSYSSTTAPYGYTF.

The chain is built from TRBV7-2 and TRBJ2-7, with TRBD2 matching 10 bases. From germline, CDR1 is SGHTA and CDR2 FQGNSA. V shed 3 bases, J shed 7 bases, and the junction held 3 bases outside the gene matches. The CDR3 contains 13 residues. CDR3 region: CASSFSGRWEQYF. The DNA of the CDR3 is TGTGCCAGCAGCTTTAGCGGGAGGTGGGAGCAGTACTTC.

This clone is a singleton in its sample. The V and J genes are TRBV27 and TRBJ2-3, with 10 bases lining up with TRBD1. CDR1 is MNHEY and CDR2 is SMNVEV in the germline V gene (reference sequence). This CDR3 is 16 amino acids long. J lost 5 bases, V lost 4 bases, and 9 bases had no gene match. The DNA for the CDR3 is TGTGCCAGCAGTTCAAGGGGGACAGGGGAAGGAGATACGCAGTATTTT. It is translated as CASSSRGTGEGDTQYF.

The chain employs TRBV6-5 and TRBJ2-5; 9 bases fit TRBD1. After removal of 2 bases from V and 2 bases from J, the junction contained 6 bases not matched to a gene. Looked up from germline, CDR1 is MNHEY and CDR2 is SVGAGI. The CDR3 totals 16 residues. The DNA of the CDR3 is TGTGCCAGCAGTTACCTGGGGACAGGGACACAAGAGACCCAGTACTTC. Protein product: CASSYLGTGTQETQYF.

In the case of this clone: Other DNA sequences in this specimen translate into the identical CDR3. CDR3 nucleotides: TGTGCCAGCTCTCGGACCGGGACAGGGAATGAGCAGTACTTC. Protein product: CASSRTGTGNEQYF. The chain uses TRBV18 and TRBJ2-7; TRBD1 aligns across 9 bases. CDR1 is KGHSH and CDR2 is LQKENI in the germline V gene. Trimming removed 6 bases from V and 7 bases from J; junction bases left unmatched: 10. This CDR3 has 14 residues.

This clone was recorded once. This rearrangement joins TRBV5-4 to TRBJ2-5; D gene ambiguous. TRBJ2-7 matches the DNA end more closely, so the J call is doubtful. The CDR3 has 15 residues. CDR1 is SGHNT and CDR2 is YYREEE in the germline V gene (reference sequence). Here the CDR3 DNA reads TGTGCCAGCAGCTTGGTGGGCAGCAAGACCTACGAGCAGTACTTC. Protein product: CASSLVGSKTYEQYF.

The chain combines TRBV18 with TRBJ2-7, with unresolved D. Trimming pared 2 bases from V and 2 bases from J, leaving 7 bases between. The length of the CDR3 is 13 residues. CDR1 and CDR2 from the germline V gene are KGHSH and LQKENI. CDR3 coding DNA: TGTGCCAGCTCACCAGGAGCTACCTACGAGCAGTACTTC. Amino acid sequence: CASSPGATYEQYF.

This chain joins TRBV4-3 and TRBJ2-3, with D perhaps TRBD2 (5 bases). The CDR3 is 16 residues long. The germline gives CDR1 LGHNA, CDR2 YSLEER. V dropped 9 bases and J dropped 5 bases, with 24 bases sitting between them. CDR3 sequence: CASREKGGHFEDTQYF. CDR3 bases: TGCGCCAGTCGCGAAAAGGGCGGGCACTTTGAAGATACGCAGTATTTT.

The chain links TRBV5-6 to TRBJ2-7; D gene unclear. V was trimmed by 0 bases and J by 3 bases, leaving 7 bases between them. Germline V gene data show CDR1 as SGHDT and CDR2 as YYEEEE. CDR3 length equals 13 residues. CDR3 loop: CASSLVGSYEQYF. CDR3 nucleotide sequence: TGTGCCAGCAGCTTGGTTGGCAGCTACGAGCAGTACTTC.

The chain links TRBV4-3 to TRBJ2-1; D remains unclear. V lost 0 bases and J lost 0, with 3 bases in between. The length of the CDR3 is 14 residues. CDR1 and CDR2 from the germline V gene are LGHNA and YSLEER. The CDR3 bases are TGCGCCAGCAGCCAAGAGGCCTCCTACAATGAGCAGTTCTTC. Its protein product is CASSQEASYNEQFF.